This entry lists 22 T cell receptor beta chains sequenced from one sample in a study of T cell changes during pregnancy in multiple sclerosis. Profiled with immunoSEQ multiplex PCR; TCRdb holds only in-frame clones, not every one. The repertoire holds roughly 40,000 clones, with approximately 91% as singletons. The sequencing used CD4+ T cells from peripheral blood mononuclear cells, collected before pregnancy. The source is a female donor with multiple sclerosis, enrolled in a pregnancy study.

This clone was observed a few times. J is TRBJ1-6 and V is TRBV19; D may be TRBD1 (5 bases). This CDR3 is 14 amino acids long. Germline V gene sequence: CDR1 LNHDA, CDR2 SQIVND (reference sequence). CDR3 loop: CAIKRGRAHSPLHF. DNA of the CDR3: TGTGCTATAAAGCGAGGCAGGGCCCATTCACCCCTCCACTTT. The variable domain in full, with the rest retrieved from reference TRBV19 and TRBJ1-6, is DGGITQSPKYLFRKEGQNVTLSCEQNLNHDAMYWYRQDPGQGLRLIYYSQIVNDFQKGDIAEGYSVSREKKESFPLTVTSAQKNPTAFYLCAIKRGRAHSPLHFGNGTRLTVT.

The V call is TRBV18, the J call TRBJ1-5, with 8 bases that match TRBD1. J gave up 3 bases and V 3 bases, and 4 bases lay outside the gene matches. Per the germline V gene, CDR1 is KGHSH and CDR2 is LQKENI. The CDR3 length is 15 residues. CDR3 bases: TGTGCCAGCTCACCCGGGACAGGCACCAATCAGCCCCAGCATTTT. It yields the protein CASSPGTGTNQPQHF.

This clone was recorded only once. The CDR3 spells CSARGGSEAFF. The CDR3 nucleotides read TGCAGTGCTAGAGGGGGCTCTGAAGCTTTCTTT. The chain combines TRBV20-1 with TRBJ1-1, with D maybe TRBD1 (5 bases). The CDR3 has 11 amino acids. Between the trimmed V and J ends, which lost 1 base and 6 bases, there was a span of 6 bases. Germline values: CDR1 DFQATT, CDR2 SNEGSKA (reference sequence).

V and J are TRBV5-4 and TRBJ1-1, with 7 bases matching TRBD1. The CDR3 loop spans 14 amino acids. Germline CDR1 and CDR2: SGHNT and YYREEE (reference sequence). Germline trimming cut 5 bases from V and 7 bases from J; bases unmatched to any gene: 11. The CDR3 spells CASRRDRIRGEAFF. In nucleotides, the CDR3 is TGTGCCAGCAGACGGGACAGAATTCGTGGTGAAGCTTTCTTT.

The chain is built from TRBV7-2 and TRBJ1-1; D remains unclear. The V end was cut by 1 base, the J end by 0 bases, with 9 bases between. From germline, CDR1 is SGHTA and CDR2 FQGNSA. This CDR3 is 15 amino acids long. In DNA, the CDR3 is TGTGCCAGCAGCTTAGTTGGCTTAATGAACACTGAAGCTTTCTTT. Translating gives CASSLVGLMNTEAFF.

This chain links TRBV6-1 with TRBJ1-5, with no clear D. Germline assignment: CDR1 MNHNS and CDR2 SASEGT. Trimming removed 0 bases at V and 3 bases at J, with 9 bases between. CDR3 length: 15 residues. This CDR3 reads CASSEAGGANQPQHF. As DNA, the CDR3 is TGTGCCAGCAGTGAAGCCGGCGGAGCCAATCAGCCCCAGCATTTT.

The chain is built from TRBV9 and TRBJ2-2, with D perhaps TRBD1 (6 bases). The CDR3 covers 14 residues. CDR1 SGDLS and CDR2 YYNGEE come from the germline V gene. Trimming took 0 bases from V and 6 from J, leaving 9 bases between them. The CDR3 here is CASSVVEGAGELFF. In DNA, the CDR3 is TGTGCCAGCAGCGTAGTAGAGGGGGCCGGGGAGCTGTTTTTT.

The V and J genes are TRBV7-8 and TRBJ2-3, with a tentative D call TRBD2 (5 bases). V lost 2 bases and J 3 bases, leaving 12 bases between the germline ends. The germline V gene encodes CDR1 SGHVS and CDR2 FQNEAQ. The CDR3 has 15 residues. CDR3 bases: TGTGCCAGCAGCTTAAGAGGGATTAGGACAGATACGCAGTATTTT. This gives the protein CASSLRGIRTDTQYF. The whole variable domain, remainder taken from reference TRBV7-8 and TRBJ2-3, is GAGVSQSPRYKVAKRGQDVALRCDPISGHVSLFWYQQALGQGPEFLTYFQNEAQLDKSGLPSDRFFAERPEGSVSTLKIQRTQQEDSAVYLCASSLRGIRTDTQYFGPGTRLTVL.

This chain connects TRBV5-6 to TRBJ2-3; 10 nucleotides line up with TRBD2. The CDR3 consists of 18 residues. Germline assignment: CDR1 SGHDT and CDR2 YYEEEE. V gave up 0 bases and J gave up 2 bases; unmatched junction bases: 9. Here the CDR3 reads CASSLDGSGGQITDTQYF. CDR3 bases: TGTGCCAGCAGCTTGGATGGTAGCGGGGGGCAAATCACAGATACGCAGTATTTT.

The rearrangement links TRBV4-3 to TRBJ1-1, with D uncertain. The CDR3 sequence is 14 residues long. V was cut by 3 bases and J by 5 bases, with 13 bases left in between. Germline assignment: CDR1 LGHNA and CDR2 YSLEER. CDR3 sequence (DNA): TGCGCCAGCAGCCAGGTCAGAGGGAGGACTGAAGCTTTCTTT. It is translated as CASSQVRGRTEAFF.

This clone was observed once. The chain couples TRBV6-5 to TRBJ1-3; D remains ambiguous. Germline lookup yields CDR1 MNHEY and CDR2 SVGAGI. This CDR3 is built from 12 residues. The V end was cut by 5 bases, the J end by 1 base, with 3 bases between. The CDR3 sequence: CASSQSGNTIYF. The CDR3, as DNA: TGTGCCAGCAGTCAATCTGGAAACACCATATATTTT.

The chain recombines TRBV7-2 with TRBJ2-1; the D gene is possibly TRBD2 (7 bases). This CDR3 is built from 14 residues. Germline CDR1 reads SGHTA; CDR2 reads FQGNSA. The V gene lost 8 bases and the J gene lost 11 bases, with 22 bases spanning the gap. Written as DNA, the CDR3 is TGTGCCAGCCCATTGTCGCGGGGGCTCCCACAGCAGTTCTTC. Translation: CASPLSRGLPQQFF.

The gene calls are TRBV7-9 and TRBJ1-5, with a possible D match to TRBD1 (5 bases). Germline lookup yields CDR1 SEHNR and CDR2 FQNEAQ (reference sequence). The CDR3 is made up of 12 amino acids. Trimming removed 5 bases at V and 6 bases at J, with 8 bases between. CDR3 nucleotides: TGTGCCAGCAGCAAAGACAGTCAGCCCCAGCATTTT. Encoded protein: CASSKDSQPQHF.

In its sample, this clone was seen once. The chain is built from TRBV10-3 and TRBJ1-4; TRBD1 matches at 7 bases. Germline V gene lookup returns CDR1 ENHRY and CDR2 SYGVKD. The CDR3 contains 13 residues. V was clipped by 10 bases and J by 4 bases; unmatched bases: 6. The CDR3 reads CATKGGGNEKLFF. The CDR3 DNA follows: TGTGCCACCAAAGGGGGCGGTAATGAAAAACTGTTTTTT.

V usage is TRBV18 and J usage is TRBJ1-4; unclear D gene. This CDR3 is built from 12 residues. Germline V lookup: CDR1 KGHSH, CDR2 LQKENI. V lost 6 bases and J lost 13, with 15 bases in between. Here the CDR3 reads CASSDKREVLFF. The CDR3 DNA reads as TGTGCCAGCTCCGATAAGCGAGAGGTACTGTTTTTT.

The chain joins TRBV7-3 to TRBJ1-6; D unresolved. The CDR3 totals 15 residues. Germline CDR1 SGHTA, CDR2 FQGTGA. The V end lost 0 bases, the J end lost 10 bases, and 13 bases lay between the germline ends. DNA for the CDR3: TGTGCCAGCAGCTTAACGGGCCCTTATGGGTCACCCCTCCACTTT. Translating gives CASSLTGPYGSPLHF.

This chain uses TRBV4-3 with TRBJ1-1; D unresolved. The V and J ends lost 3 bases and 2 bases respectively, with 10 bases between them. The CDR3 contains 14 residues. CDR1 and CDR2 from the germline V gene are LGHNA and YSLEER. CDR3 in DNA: TGCGCCAGCAGCCACGGCCGGGGAAACACTGAAGCTTTCTTT. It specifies CASSHGRGNTEAFF.

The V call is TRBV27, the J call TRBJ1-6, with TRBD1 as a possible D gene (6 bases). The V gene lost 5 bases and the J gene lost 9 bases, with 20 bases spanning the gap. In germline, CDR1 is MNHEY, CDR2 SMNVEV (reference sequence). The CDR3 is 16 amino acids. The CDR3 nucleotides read TGTGCCAGCAGTCTCCGACCGACAGGCTGGGGTTCACCCCTCCACTTT. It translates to CASSLRPTGWGSPLHF.

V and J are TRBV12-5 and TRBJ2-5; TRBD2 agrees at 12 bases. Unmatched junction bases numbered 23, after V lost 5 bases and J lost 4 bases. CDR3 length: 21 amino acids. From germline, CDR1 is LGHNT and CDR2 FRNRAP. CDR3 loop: CASGPPLASGGGLGGRETQYF. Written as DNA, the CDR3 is TGTGCTAGTGGTCCTCCCTTAGCTAGCGGGGGGGGCTTGGGGGGTCGAGAGACCCAGTACTTC. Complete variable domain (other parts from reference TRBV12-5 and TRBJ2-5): DARVTQTPRHKVTEMGQEVTMRCQPILGHNTVFWYRQTMMQGLELLAYFRNRAPLDDSGMPKDRFSAEMPDATLATLKIQPSEPRDSAVYFCASGPPLASGGGLGGRETQYFGPGTRLLVL.

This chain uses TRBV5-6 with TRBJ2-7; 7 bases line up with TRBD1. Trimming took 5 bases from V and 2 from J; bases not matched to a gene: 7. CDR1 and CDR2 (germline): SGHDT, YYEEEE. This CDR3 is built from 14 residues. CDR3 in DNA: TGTGCCAGCAGGGAGATGGGACAGACCTACGAGCAGTACTTC. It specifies CASREMGQTYEQYF.

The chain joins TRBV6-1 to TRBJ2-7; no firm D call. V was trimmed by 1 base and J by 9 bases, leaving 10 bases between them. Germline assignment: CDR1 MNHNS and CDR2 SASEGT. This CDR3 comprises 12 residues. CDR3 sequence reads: CASSEDVPGQYF. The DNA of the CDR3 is TGTGCCAGCAGTGAAGACGTCCCAGGGCAGTACTTC.

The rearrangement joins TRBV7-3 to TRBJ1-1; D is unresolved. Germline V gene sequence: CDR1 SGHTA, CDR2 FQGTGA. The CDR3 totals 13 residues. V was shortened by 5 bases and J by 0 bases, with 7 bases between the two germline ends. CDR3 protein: CASSPYMNTEAFF. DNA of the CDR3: TGTGCCAGCAGCCCCTATATGAACACTGAAGCTTTCTTT.